Below are 21 T cell receptor beta chains sequenced from a single sample in a study of T cells after yellow fever vaccination. MiXCR, applied by TCRdb to the 5' RACE reads, yields one record per CDR3 protein. The table includes 450,000 to 650,000 distinct CDR3 sequences, about 13% detected once. The material sequenced was PBMCs, taken on the day of the yellow fever booster vaccination. The receptors derive from a man between 25 and 39 years old who received the YFV17D yellow fever vaccine.

This clonotype was found a few times. CDR3 protein: CASSLAVSSTDTQYF. Written as DNA, the CDR3 is TGTGCCAGCAGCTTAGCGGTCAGTAGCACAGATACGCAGTATTTT. The rearrangement uses TRBV7-2 and TRBJ2-3; no firm D call. Germline CDR1 is SGHTA and CDR2 is FQGNSA. Trimming stripped 0 bases from V and 0 bases from J, with 7 bases between. The CDR3 is 15 amino acids.

The genes are TRBV6-2 or TRBV6-3 and TRBJ2-1; 7 positions match TRBD2. With 0 bases clipped from V and 2 bases from J, the junction kept 7 bases outside the gene matches. There are 17 residues in the CDR3. From germline, CDR1 is MNHEY and CDR2 SVGEGT. This chain's CDR3 is CASSYSRVAGPYNEQFF. Written as DNA, the CDR3 is TGTGCCAGCAGTTACTCGAGGGTAGCGGGCCCCTACAATGAGCAGTTCTTC.

This clonotype occurred a few times. The V call is TRBV19, the J call TRBJ2-7; 9 nucleotides agree with TRBD2. Germline V gene data show CDR1 as LNHDA and CDR2 as SQIVND (reference sequence). The trim removed 5 bases at V and 7 bases at J, leaving 15 bases unmatched. This CDR3 contains 16 residues. DNA of the CDR3: TGTGCCAGTAGTCCTCCAGGGACTAGCTCCTCTCGTGAGCAGTACTTC. This translates into CASSPPGTSSSREQYF.

The V gene is TRBV7-2, the J gene TRBJ2-7, with TRBD2 matching 8 bases. Germline CDR1 SGHTA, CDR2 FQGNSA. V lost 5 bases to trimming and J lost 4 bases; unmatched junction nucleotides: 13. The length of the CDR3 is 16 residues. The CDR3 is CASSPLGAGVAYEQYF. CDR3 nucleotides: TGTGCCAGCAGCCCGCTGGGAGCGGGAGTGGCATACGAGCAGTACTTC.

This clonotype has a count of ten or more. The gene calls are TRBV12-3 or TRBV12-4 and TRBJ2-7, with 10 bases matching TRBD2. J was trimmed by 7 bases and V by 5 bases; bases with no gene match: 11. CDR3 length: 15 residues. The CDR3 spells CASSPTAGGRWEQYF. CDR3 DNA: TGTGCCAGCAGTCCTACAGCGGGAGGGCGGTGGGAGCAGTACTTC.

This clonotype has a handful of counts. The chain uses TRBV12-3 or TRBV12-4 and TRBJ2-7; TRBD1 is a possible D gene (6 bases). The CDR3 contains 14 residues. The ends were cut back, 6 bases at V and 5 bases at J, with 17 bases in the middle. The CDR3 sequence is CASSLGTPLNEQYF. The CDR3 nucleotides read TGTGCCAGCAGCCTTGGGACACCGCTAAACGAGCAGTACTTC.

This chain connects TRBV3-1 to TRBJ2-2, with D unclear. Looked up from germline, CDR1 is LGHDT and CDR2 is YNNKEL (reference sequence). The CDR3 covers 15 residues. The V end lost 8 bases, the J end lost 6 bases, and 19 bases lay between the germline ends. CDR3: CASGTRVLISGELFF. CDR3 coding DNA: TGTGCCAGCGGAACAAGGGTATTAATCTCCGGGGAGCTGTTTTTT. The full variable domain, with the rest looked up from reference TRBV3-1 and TRBJ2-2, is DTAVSQTPKYLVTQMGNDKSIKCEQNLGHDTMYWYKQDSKKFLKIMFSYNNKELIINETVPNRFSPKSPDKAHLNLHINSLELGDSAVYFCASGTRVLISGELFFGEGSRLTVL.

The chain has TRBV6-1 and TRBJ2-7, with D perhaps TRBD2 (6 bases). This CDR3 contains 15 residues. Germline lookup yields CDR1 MNHNS and CDR2 SASEGT. V was clipped by 4 bases and J by 2 bases, with 15 bases between them. In DNA form, the CDR3 reads TGTGCCAGCAGTGCCCGGGACTTCCGACCCTACGAGCAGTACTTC. It codes for CASSARDFRPYEQYF.

This clonotype came up a few times. The chain combines TRBV5-1 with TRBJ2-2; TRBD2 matches 7 bases. Germline values: CDR1 SGHRS, CDR2 YFSETQ. CDR3 length: 17 amino acids. V shed 7 bases, J shed 3 bases, and the junction held 15 bases outside the gene matches. The CDR3 sequence is CASSWPGGSFDTGELFF. CDR3 DNA sequence: TGCGCCAGCTCCTGGCCAGGCGGGAGTTTCGACACCGGGGAGCTGTTTTTT.

The J gene is TRBJ2-7, the V gene TRBV28; 14 bases match TRBD2. This CDR3 comprises 14 residues. Per germline, CDR1 MDHEN and CDR2 SYDVKM. V shed 6 bases and J 6 bases; nucleotides not matched to a gene: 4. The CDR3 reads CASRRGLAGGEQYF. The DNA of the CDR3 is TGTGCCAGCAGGCGAGGACTAGCGGGAGGCGAGCAGTACTTC.

Only a few counts were recorded for this clonotype. This rearrangement joins TRBV27 to TRBJ2-5, with a tentative D call TRBD1 (5 bases). Germline V lookup: CDR1 MNHEY, CDR2 SMNVEV (reference sequence). The CDR3 has 14 amino acids. Trimming cost V 4 bases and J 4 bases, with 13 bases left between them. CDR3 sequence (DNA): TGTGCCAGCAGTTCACGTAAGGGGCGAGAGACCCAGTACTTC. Translation: CASSSRKGRETQYF.

V usage is TRBV10-3 and J usage is TRBJ2-7; 7 bases line up with TRBD2. V lost 11 bases, J lost 6 bases, and 19 bases stayed unmatched. The length of the CDR3 is 15 residues. The V gene's germline CDR1 is ENHRY and CDR2 SYGVKD. CDR3 coding DNA: TGTGCCGTATCCCCAAGGGCTAGCGGAGCGGGCGAGCAGTACTTC. Translated, it gives CAVSPRASGAGEQYF.

The genes are TRBV20-1 and TRBJ1-5; D is undetermined. The CDR3 loop spans 15 amino acids. V was pared by 0 bases and J by 5 bases, with 14 bases between. Germline V lookup: CDR1 DFQATT, CDR2 SNEGSKA (reference sequence). For the CDR3, the DNA is TGCAGTGCTAGAGACCCCGCCAGGTCAGATCAGCCCCAGCATTTT. It is translated as CSARDPARSDQPQHF.

The chain links TRBV20-1 to TRBJ2-1, with TRBD2 matching 8 bases. The CDR3 spans 13 residues. V shed 4 bases, J shed 2 bases, and the junction held 1 base outside the gene matches. Germline CDR1 reads DFQATT; CDR2 reads SNEGSKA (reference sequence). Here the CDR3 DNA reads TGCAGTGCTAAACTAGCGGCCTACAATGAGCAGTTCTTC. Amino acids: CSAKLAAYNEQFF.

The table lists this clonotype with a few counts. The V and J genes are TRBV11-2 and TRBJ2-1; possible D gene TRBD1, 6 bases. The CDR3 loop spans 17 amino acids. V was shortened by 5 bases and J by 5 bases, with 22 bases between the two germline ends. From germline, CDR1 is SGHAT and CDR2 FQNNGV. DNA of the CDR3: TGTGCCAGCAGCCTCATGGGGGTCAGGGGCCTAAACAATGAGCAGTTCTTC. It codes for CASSLMGVRGLNNEQFF.

At least ten counts were recorded for this clonotype. V usage is TRBV7-2 and J usage is TRBJ2-5; D may be TRBD1 (6 bases). This CDR3 spans 16 amino acids. Per the germline V gene, CDR1 is SGHTA and CDR2 is FQGNSA. V lost 0 bases to trimming and J lost 2 bases, with 13 bases between them. CDR3 in amino acids: CASSLAQGSGQETQYF. The CDR3 region has the DNA TGTGCCAGCAGCTTAGCACAGGGTTCAGGGCAAGAGACCCAGTACTTC.

The chain is built from TRBV12-3 or TRBV12-4 and TRBJ2-5; 9 bases fit TRBD2. The V segment lost 6 bases and the J segment 5 bases; nucleotides outside the gene matches: 10. The CDR3 sequence is 15 residues long. The CDR3: CASSRDVAGDETQYF. The CDR3 DNA follows: TGTGCCAGCAGCCGAGACGTAGCGGGAGATGAGACCCAGTACTTC.

V is TRBV20-1 and J is TRBJ1-1; the D is unclear. Trimming took 3 bases from V and 1 from J, leaving 12 bases between them. Per the germline V gene, CDR1 is DFQATT and CDR2 is SNEGSKA (reference sequence). The CDR3 is 14 amino acids. The DNA of the CDR3 is TGCAGTGCTAGGGACCTTACGGGGAACACTGAAGCTTTCTTT. It encodes CSARDLTGNTEAFF.

This clonotype was counted a few times. Compared with germline, one end of the junction differs, possibly owing to a read error. The chain is built from TRBV12-3 or TRBV12-4 and TRBJ2-5; perhaps TRBD1 as D (5 bases). CDR3 length equals 12 residues. CDR3: CASRGGDSQVLF. CDR3 DNA: TGTGCCAGCAGGGGCGGCGACAGTCAAGTCCTCTTC.

This clonotype turned up a few times. The chain carries TRBV10-3 and TRBJ2-3; 9 positions agree with TRBD1. The CDR3 contains 15 residues. The V segment lost 3 bases and the J segment 6 bases; nucleotides outside the gene matches: 7. CDR1 ENHRY and CDR2 SYGVKD come from the germline V gene. The CDR3 loop reads CAISEDRGVFDTQYF. In nucleotides, the CDR3 is TGTGCCATCAGTGAAGACAGGGGGGTGTTCGATACGCAGTATTTT.

The rearrangement joins TRBV6-1 to TRBJ2-7; 11 nucleotides align to TRBD2. CDR1 MNHNS and CDR2 SASEGT come from the germline V gene. V was clipped by 5 bases and J by 6 bases; unmatched bases: 6. CDR3 length: 14 amino acids. CDR3 nucleotides: TGTGCCAGCAGTCCAGGGACTAGCGGACTCGAGCAGTACTTC. Translated: CASSPGTSGLEQYF.